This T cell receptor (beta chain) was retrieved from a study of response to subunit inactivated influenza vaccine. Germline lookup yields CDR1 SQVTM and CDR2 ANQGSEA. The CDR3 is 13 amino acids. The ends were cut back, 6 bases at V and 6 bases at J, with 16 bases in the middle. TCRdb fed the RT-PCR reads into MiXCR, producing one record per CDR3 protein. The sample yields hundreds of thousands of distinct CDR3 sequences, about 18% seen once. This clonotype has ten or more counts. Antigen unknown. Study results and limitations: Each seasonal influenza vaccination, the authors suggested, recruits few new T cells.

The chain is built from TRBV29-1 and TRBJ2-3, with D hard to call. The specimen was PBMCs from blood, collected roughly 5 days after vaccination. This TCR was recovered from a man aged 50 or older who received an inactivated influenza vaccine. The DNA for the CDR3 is TGCAGCGTCCATGGGCAGTTCATTGATACGCAGTATTTT. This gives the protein CSVHGQFIDTQYF.